This entry is about one TCR beta chain. This entry comes from a study of breast tumors, draining lymph nodes, adjacent tissues. MiXCR, applied by TCRdb to the multiplex PCR reads, yields one record per CDR3 protein. The sample records about 15,000 distinct CDR3 sequences, roughly 50% being singletons. V lost 6 bases, J lost 0 bases, and 6 bases lay in between. This CDR3 contains 14 residues. What was sequenced was tumor-adjacent breast tissue. The chain carries TRBV12-3 or TRBV12-4 and TRBJ1-6; D remains unclear. The receptor was derived from a female donor with breast cancer. Some clones in this sample may be carry-over from other donors' samples. CDR3 DNA: TGTGCCAGCAGCATGAGCTCCTATAATTCACCCCTCCACTTT. It is translated as CASSMSSYNSPLHF.